These 15 T cell receptor beta chains were all obtained from the same sample, sequenced in a study of blood T cell repertoires in COVID-19. Some clones are missing from TCRdb's copy, which holds only in-frame ones; the method was immunoSEQ multiplex PCR. Among about 100,000 clones listed, about 86% were seen once. Sequencing was done on a sample of peripheral blood. The receptors come from a man at least 80 years old with acute or convalescent COVID-19.

The J gene is TRBJ1-1, the V gene TRBV7-2; no reliable D call. Germline V gives CDR1 SGHTA, CDR2 FQGNSA. The CDR3 extends over 13 amino acids. V dropped 1 base and J dropped 4 bases, with 7 bases sitting between them. The DNA for the CDR3 is TGTGCCAGCAGCTTAGGGCAGGTCACTGAAGCTTTCTTT. Amino acids: CASSLGQVTEAFF.

The CDR3, as DNA: TGTGCCAGCTCTAGAGAGGGTGGGCAGCCCCAGCATTTT. Its translation is CASSREGGQPQHF. The chain employs TRBV6-5 and TRBJ1-5; D unresolved. V gave up 8 bases and J gave up 7 bases, with 15 bases separating them. Germline V gene sequence: CDR1 MNHEY, CDR2 SVGAGI. The CDR3 is 13 residues long.

The J gene is TRBJ1-4, the V gene TRBV7-6; 8 bases are shared with TRBD1. This CDR3 has 17 residues. Germline V lookup: CDR1 SGHVS, CDR2 FNYEAQ. The junction had 14 bases not matched to a gene; V was cut back by 4 bases and J by 7 bases. This CDR3 is CASSSQLGRGRGEKLFF. For the CDR3, the DNA is TGTGCCAGCAGCTCCCAGCTGGGCAGGGGGCGAGGTGAAAAACTGTTTTTT.

The chain has TRBV19 and TRBJ2-1; 8 bases agree with TRBD2. Per germline, CDR1 LNHDA and CDR2 SQIVND (reference sequence). J gave up 4 bases and V 6 bases, and 5 bases lay outside the gene matches. This CDR3 is 14 amino acids long. The CDR3 DNA reads as TGTGCCAGTAGGGACATAGCGGGGTACAATGAGCAGTTCTTC. The encoded protein is CASRDIAGYNEQFF.

CDR3 nucleotide sequence: TGTGCCAGCTCACCACTTGTTACAGGGGGGGATACGCAGTATTTT. It yields the protein CASSPLVTGGDTQYF. This chain uses TRBV18 with TRBJ2-3; 8 bases map to TRBD1. The V gene's germline CDR1 is KGHSH and CDR2 LQKENI. V gave up 1 base and J gave up 6 bases; unmatched junction bases: 6. CDR3 length equals 15 residues. The full variable domain, rest sourced from reference TRBV18 and TRBJ2-3, is NAGVMQNPRHLVRRRGQEARLRCSPMKGHSHVYWYRQLPEEGLKFMVYLQKENIIDESGMPKERFSAEFPKEGPSILRIQQVVRGDSAAYFCASSPLVTGGDTQYFGPGTRLTVL.

The V call is TRBV27, the J call TRBJ2-3; 7 nucleotides agree with TRBD1. The CDR3 is 14 amino acids. J lost 3 bases, V lost 6 bases, and 6 bases had no gene match. The germline CDR1 and CDR2 sequences are MNHEY and SMNVEV (reference sequence). The DNA of the CDR3 is TGTGCCAGCAGCCCTGACAGGGCTACAGATACGCAGTATTTT. This translates into CASSPDRATDTQYF.

This clone was seen only a few times. This chain connects TRBV10-3 to TRBJ1-1; 8 bases are a match to TRBD1. The germline gives CDR1 ENHRY, CDR2 SYGVKD. The CDR3 has 15 amino acids. Losses at the gene ends were 4 bases for V and 1 base for J; bases not matched to a gene: 5. CDR3 coding DNA: TGTGCCATCAGTGTAGCGACAGGGGAGAACACTGAAGCTTTCTTT. Amino acids: CAISVATGENTEAFF.

The chain uses TRBV4-2 and TRBJ2-3; weak D call: TRBD1 (6 bases). Trimming shortened V by 0 bases and J by 4 bases, and 11 bases separated the two germline ends. Germline assignment: CDR1 LGHNA and CDR2 YNFKEQ. This CDR3 has 15 amino acids. The CDR3: CASSQDPRGADTQYF. CDR3 sequence (DNA): TGTGCCAGCAGCCAAGATCCCAGGGGTGCAGATACGCAGTATTTT.

The V and J genes are TRBV6-5 and TRBJ2-7; D possibly corresponds to TRBD2 (6 bases). The CDR3 is made up of 15 amino acids. V lost 8 bases, J lost 1 base, and 18 bases lay in between. Germline CDR1 MNHEY, CDR2 SVGAGI. This CDR3 is CASLPPGDLSYEQYF. The CDR3 coding sequence is TGTGCCAGCCTGCCCCCGGGGGACTTGTCCTACGAGCAGTACTTC.

The rearrangement joins TRBV19 to TRBJ2-7; D perhaps matches TRBD1 (6 bases). Trimming removed 7 bases at V and 0 bases at J, with 13 bases between. This CDR3 is 14 amino acids long. Germline V gene lookup returns CDR1 LNHDA and CDR2 SQIVND (reference sequence). The CDR3 loop reads CASMGGQNSYEQYF. For the CDR3, the DNA is TGTGCCAGTATGGGTGGACAGAACTCCTACGAGCAGTACTTC.

The gene calls are TRBV6-6 and TRBJ2-1; TRBD2 agrees at 7 bases. Trimming at V came to 2 bases and at J to 4 bases, leaving 2 bases not matched to a gene. The CDR3 spans 14 residues. Germline CDR1 and CDR2: MNHNY and SVGAGI (reference sequence). The CDR3 loop reads CASSYAGDYNEQFF. The CDR3, as DNA: TGTGCCAGCAGTTACGCGGGGGATTACAATGAGCAGTTCTTC.

J is TRBJ2-1 and V is TRBV2, with 7 bases aligning to TRBD2. The CDR3 is 13 amino acids. Germline V gives CDR1 SNHLY, CDR2 FYNNEI. V lost 10 bases to trimming and J lost 10 bases; unmatched junction nucleotides: 13. The CDR3 protein is CATKAGRALEQFF. Here the CDR3 DNA reads TGTGCCACCAAAGCGGGACGGGCTCTGGAGCAGTTCTTC.

The chain uses TRBV7-8 and TRBJ2-7, with a weak D call TRBD1 (5 bases). Trimming stripped 8 bases from V and 0 bases from J, with 17 bases between. The length of the CDR3 is 15 residues. Germline CDR1 is SGHVS and CDR2 is FQNEAQ. The CDR3 loop is CASSPQGPRSYEQYF. In nucleotides, the CDR3 is TGTGCCAGCTCCCCTCAGGGTCCCCGCTCCTACGAGCAGTACTTC.

The chain joins TRBV12-5 to TRBJ2-2, with 7 bases matching TRBD1. The CDR3 runs to 14 residues. J gave up 6 bases and V 6 bases, and 7 bases lay outside the gene matches. CDR1 LGHNT and CDR2 FRNRAP come from the germline V gene. CDR3 sequence (DNA): TGTGCTAGTGGACCGGGACAGCGCCCCGGGGAGCTGTTTTTT. Its translation: CASGPGQRPGELFF. Using reference TRBV12-5 and TRBJ2-2 for the parts outside the CDR3, the full variable domain is DARVTQTPRHKVTEMGQEVTMRCQPILGHNTVFWYRQTMMQGLELLAYFRNRAPLDDSGMPKDRFSAEMPDATLATLKIQPSEPRDSAVYFCASGPGQRPGELFFGEGSRLTVL.

V gene TRBV5-1 combines with J gene TRBJ2-3; no reliable D call. V was cut by 1 base and J by 1 base, with 7 bases left in between. CDR1 is SGHRS and CDR2 is YFSETQ in the germline V gene. There are 14 residues in the CDR3. CDR3: CASSLPTGTDTQYF. The CDR3 DNA reads TGCGCCAGCAGCTTGCCCACTGGCACAGATACGCAGTATTTT.